Sequencing of this TCR beta chain was carried out in a study of OX40 agonist ivuxolimab in advanced cancers. For the study at large: Three patients got partial responses; one had hepatocellular carcinoma and two had cutaneous melanoma.

Germline V CDR1 and CDR2: SEHNR, FQNEAQ (reference sequence). This CDR3 has 19 residues. V shed 5 bases, J shed 3 bases, and the junction held 21 bases outside the gene matches. Measured with immunoSEQ multiplex PCR; TCRdb has only the in-frame clones, and not every one. The data contain roughly 72,000 clones, roughly 80% of them seen just once; the ten biggest clones take up 5%. Sequencing was performed on CD4+ or CD8+ T cells sorted from blood, taken in a trial of the OX40 agonist ivuxolimab. The TCR sequence derives from an adult with an advanced solid tumor such as melanoma, head and neck, liver or kidney cancer. The V call is TRBV7-9, the J call TRBJ1-1, with 7 bases identical to TRBD1. In DNA form, the CDR3 reads TGTGCCAGCAGCGCATGGATTGGACAGGCCAAAACTCGGGACACTGAAGCTTTCTTT. This codes for CASSAWIGQAKTRDTEAFF.